These T cell receptor beta chains were read from a single sample in a study of post-analysis software for immune sequencing data. TCRdb itself ran the PCR reads through MiXCR, one entry per CDR3 protein. The data show more than 450,000 distinct CDR3 sequences, with about a third seen just once and roughly 6% held by the top ten. Material for sequencing was blood. These receptors were taken from a girl aged 2-17 years with multiple sclerosis. Both conserved end residues are part of each CDR3. D genes are given only for firm matches. Size is stated for part of the rows, as once, few or many counts, or as a class when the clone is expanded.

CDR3 protein: CASSLVSGYSNQPQHF; CDR3 DNA: TGTGCCAGCAGCTTAGTGTCAGGGTATAGCAATCAGCCCCAGCATTTT; J gene: TRBJ1-5; clone size: few; V gene: TRBV7-2; D gene: .; CDR3 length: 16
CDR3 protein: CAGSLLDRSSRSGYTF; CDR3 DNA: TGTGCCGGCAGTTTACTTGACAGGAGCTCTCGATCTGGCTACACCTTC; J gene: TRBJ1-2; clone size: .; V gene: TRBV28; D gene: .; CDR3 length: 16
CDR3 protein: CAISEPLTGSDEQYF; CDR3 DNA: TGTGCCATCAGTGAGCCCTTGACAGGTTCTGACGAGCAGTACTTC; J gene: TRBJ2-7; clone size: .; V gene: TRBV10-3; D gene: .; CDR3 length: 15
CDR3 protein: CASSNWGAKTQYF; CDR3 DNA: TGTGCCAGTAGTAATTGGGGGGCGAAGACCCAGTACTTC; J gene: TRBJ2-5; clone size: .; V gene: TRBV19; D gene: .; CDR3 length: 13
CDR3 protein: CASSQETGGSYNEQFF; CDR3 DNA: TGTGCCAGCAGCCAAGAGACGGGGGGATCCTACAATGAGCAGTTCTTC; J gene: TRBJ2-1; clone size: .; V gene: TRBV3-1; D gene: TRBD2; CDR3 length: 16
CDR3 protein: CSARDRLGGDNEQFF; CDR3 DNA: TGCAGTGCTAGAGATCGCTTAGGGGGAGACAATGAGCAGTTCTTC; J gene: TRBJ2-1; clone size: .; V gene: TRBV20-1; D gene: .; CDR3 length: 15
CDR3 protein: CASSEPISGIGPYEQYF; CDR3 DNA: TGCGCCAGCAGTGAGCCTATATCCGGGATAGGGCCCTACGAGCAGTACTTC; J gene: TRBJ2-7; clone size: .; V gene: TRBV10-1; D gene: .; CDR3 length: 17
CDR3 protein: CSAPGQRTETQYF; CDR3 DNA: TGCAGTGCCCCGGGACAGCGTACGGAGACCCAGTACTTC; J gene: TRBJ2-5; clone size: .; V gene: TRBV20-1; D gene: TRBD1; CDR3 length: 13
CDR3 protein: CASSFQESNSPLHF; CDR3 DNA: TGTGCCAGCAGTTTCCAGGAATCGAATTCACCCCTCCACTTT; J gene: TRBJ1-6; clone size: .; V gene: TRBV12-3/TRBV12-4; D gene: .; CDR3 length: 14
CDR3 protein: CASSLRPGPGYEQYF; CDR3 DNA: TGTGCCAGCAGCTTACGACCAGGGCCAGGGTACGAGCAGTACTTC; J gene: TRBJ2-7; clone size: few; V gene: TRBV7-9; D gene: .; CDR3 length: 15
CDR3 protein: CASSVETGGLNTEAFF; CDR3 DNA: TGTGCCAGCAGCGTAGAGACAGGGGGTTTGAACACTGAAGCTTTCTTT; J gene: TRBJ1-1; clone size: .; V gene: TRBV9; D gene: TRBD1; CDR3 length: 16
CDR3 protein: CAGNEGGSSYNEQFF; CDR3 DNA: TGTGCCGGCAACGAAGGCGGAAGCTCCTACAATGAGCAGTTCTTC; J gene: TRBJ2-1; clone size: few; V gene: TRBV9; D gene: .; CDR3 length: 15
CDR3 protein: CASSQAPGAGNIQYF; CDR3 DNA: TGTGCCAGCAGCCAGGCCCCAGGGGCGGGGAACATTCAGTACTTC; J gene: TRBJ2-4; clone size: .; V gene: TRBV3-1; D gene: .; CDR3 length: 15
CDR3 protein: CASSSGTSPITLYNEQFF; CDR3 DNA: TGTGCCAGCAGCTCTGGGACTAGCCCAATAACTCTATACAATGAGCAGTTCTTC; J gene: TRBJ2-1; clone size: .; V gene: TRBV7-8; D gene: TRBD2; CDR3 length: 18
CDR3 protein: CASSPGRYGYTF; CDR3 DNA: TGCGCCAGTTCTCCCGGACGCTATGGCTACACCTTC; J gene: TRBJ1-2; clone size: few; V gene: TRBV5-1; D gene: .; CDR3 length: 12
CDR3 protein: CVSGLGSRFDNEQFF; CDR3 DNA: TGTGTTAGTGGTTTGGGCAGCCGATTTGACAATGAGCAGTTCTTC; J gene: TRBJ2-1; clone size: .; V gene: TRBV12-5; D gene: .; CDR3 length: 15
CDR3 protein: CASSQYSSPSSYNSPLHF; CDR3 DNA: TGCGCCAGCAGCCAATACTCTTCGCCGAGCTCCTATAATTCACCCCTCCACTTT; J gene: TRBJ1-6; clone size: .; V gene: TRBV4-1; D gene: .; CDR3 length: 18
CDR3 protein: CASSQEGVAYNEQFF; CDR3 DNA: TGCGCCAGCAGCCAAGAAGGGGTAGCCTACAATGAGCAGTTCTTC; J gene: TRBJ2-1; clone size: .; V gene: TRBV4-1; D gene: .; CDR3 length: 15
CDR3 protein: CSVELPGTGGWKTQYF; CDR3 DNA: TGCAGCGTTGAACTCCCCGGGACAGGGGGCTGGAAGACCCAGTACTTC; J gene: TRBJ2-5; clone size: few; V gene: TRBV29-1; D gene: TRBD1; CDR3 length: 16
CDR3 protein: CASSFVGQGASGPQHF; CDR3 DNA: TGTGCCAGCAGTTTTGTAGGACAGGGCGCCTCGGGGCCCCAGCATTTT; J gene: TRBJ1-5; clone size: few; V gene: TRBV5-6; D gene: TRBD1; CDR3 length: 16
CDR3 protein: CSVERYRETQYF; CDR3 DNA: TGCAGCGTTGAGCGCTATCGAGAGACCCAGTACTTC; J gene: TRBJ2-5; clone size: few; V gene: TRBV29-1; D gene: .; CDR3 length: 12
CDR3 protein: CASSRPSRSSPNEQFF; CDR3 DNA: TGTGCCAGCAGTCGCCCCAGTAGGTCCTCTCCCAATGAGCAGTTCTTC; J gene: TRBJ2-1; clone size: .; V gene: TRBV6-2/TRBV6-3; D gene: .; CDR3 length: 16
CDR3 protein: CTSKIGRASDTEAFF; CDR3 DNA: TGCACCAGCAAGATTGGAAGGGCTTCTGACACTGAAGCTTTCTTT; J gene: TRBJ1-1; clone size: .; V gene: TRBV5-1; D gene: .; CDR3 length: 15
CDR3 protein: CASSYGLAGSSYEQYF; CDR3 DNA: TGTGCCAGCAGTTACGGACTAGCGGGTTCCTCCTACGAGCAGTACTTC; J gene: TRBJ2-7; clone size: .; V gene: TRBV6-2/TRBV6-3; D gene: TRBD2; CDR3 length: 16
CDR3 protein: CASSLRSSPNTGELFF; CDR3 DNA: TGTGCCAGCAGCTTACGGTCTAGCCCGAACACCGGGGAGCTGTTTTTT; J gene: TRBJ2-2; clone size: .; V gene: TRBV7-6; D gene: .; CDR3 length: 16